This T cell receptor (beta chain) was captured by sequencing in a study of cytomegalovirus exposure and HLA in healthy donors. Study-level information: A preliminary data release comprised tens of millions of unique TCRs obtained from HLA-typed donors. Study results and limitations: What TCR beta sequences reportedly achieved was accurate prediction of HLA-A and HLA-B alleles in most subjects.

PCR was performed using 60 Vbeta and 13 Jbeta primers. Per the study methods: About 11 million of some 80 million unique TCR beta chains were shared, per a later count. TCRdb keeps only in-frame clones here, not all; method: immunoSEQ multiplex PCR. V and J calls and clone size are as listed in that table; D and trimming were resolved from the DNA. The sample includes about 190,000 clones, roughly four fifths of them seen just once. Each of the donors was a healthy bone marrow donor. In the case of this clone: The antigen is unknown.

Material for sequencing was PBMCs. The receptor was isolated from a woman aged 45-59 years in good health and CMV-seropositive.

DNA of the CDR3: TGTGCCAGCAGATCTTCCCTGAGGGAGCAGTACTTC. Its protein is CASRSSLREQYF. The chain joins TRBV28 to TRBJ2-7; D gene unclear. Germline lookup yields CDR1 MDHEN and CDR2 SYDVKM. V lost 6 bases and J lost 7, with 13 bases in between. This CDR3 spans 12 amino acids.